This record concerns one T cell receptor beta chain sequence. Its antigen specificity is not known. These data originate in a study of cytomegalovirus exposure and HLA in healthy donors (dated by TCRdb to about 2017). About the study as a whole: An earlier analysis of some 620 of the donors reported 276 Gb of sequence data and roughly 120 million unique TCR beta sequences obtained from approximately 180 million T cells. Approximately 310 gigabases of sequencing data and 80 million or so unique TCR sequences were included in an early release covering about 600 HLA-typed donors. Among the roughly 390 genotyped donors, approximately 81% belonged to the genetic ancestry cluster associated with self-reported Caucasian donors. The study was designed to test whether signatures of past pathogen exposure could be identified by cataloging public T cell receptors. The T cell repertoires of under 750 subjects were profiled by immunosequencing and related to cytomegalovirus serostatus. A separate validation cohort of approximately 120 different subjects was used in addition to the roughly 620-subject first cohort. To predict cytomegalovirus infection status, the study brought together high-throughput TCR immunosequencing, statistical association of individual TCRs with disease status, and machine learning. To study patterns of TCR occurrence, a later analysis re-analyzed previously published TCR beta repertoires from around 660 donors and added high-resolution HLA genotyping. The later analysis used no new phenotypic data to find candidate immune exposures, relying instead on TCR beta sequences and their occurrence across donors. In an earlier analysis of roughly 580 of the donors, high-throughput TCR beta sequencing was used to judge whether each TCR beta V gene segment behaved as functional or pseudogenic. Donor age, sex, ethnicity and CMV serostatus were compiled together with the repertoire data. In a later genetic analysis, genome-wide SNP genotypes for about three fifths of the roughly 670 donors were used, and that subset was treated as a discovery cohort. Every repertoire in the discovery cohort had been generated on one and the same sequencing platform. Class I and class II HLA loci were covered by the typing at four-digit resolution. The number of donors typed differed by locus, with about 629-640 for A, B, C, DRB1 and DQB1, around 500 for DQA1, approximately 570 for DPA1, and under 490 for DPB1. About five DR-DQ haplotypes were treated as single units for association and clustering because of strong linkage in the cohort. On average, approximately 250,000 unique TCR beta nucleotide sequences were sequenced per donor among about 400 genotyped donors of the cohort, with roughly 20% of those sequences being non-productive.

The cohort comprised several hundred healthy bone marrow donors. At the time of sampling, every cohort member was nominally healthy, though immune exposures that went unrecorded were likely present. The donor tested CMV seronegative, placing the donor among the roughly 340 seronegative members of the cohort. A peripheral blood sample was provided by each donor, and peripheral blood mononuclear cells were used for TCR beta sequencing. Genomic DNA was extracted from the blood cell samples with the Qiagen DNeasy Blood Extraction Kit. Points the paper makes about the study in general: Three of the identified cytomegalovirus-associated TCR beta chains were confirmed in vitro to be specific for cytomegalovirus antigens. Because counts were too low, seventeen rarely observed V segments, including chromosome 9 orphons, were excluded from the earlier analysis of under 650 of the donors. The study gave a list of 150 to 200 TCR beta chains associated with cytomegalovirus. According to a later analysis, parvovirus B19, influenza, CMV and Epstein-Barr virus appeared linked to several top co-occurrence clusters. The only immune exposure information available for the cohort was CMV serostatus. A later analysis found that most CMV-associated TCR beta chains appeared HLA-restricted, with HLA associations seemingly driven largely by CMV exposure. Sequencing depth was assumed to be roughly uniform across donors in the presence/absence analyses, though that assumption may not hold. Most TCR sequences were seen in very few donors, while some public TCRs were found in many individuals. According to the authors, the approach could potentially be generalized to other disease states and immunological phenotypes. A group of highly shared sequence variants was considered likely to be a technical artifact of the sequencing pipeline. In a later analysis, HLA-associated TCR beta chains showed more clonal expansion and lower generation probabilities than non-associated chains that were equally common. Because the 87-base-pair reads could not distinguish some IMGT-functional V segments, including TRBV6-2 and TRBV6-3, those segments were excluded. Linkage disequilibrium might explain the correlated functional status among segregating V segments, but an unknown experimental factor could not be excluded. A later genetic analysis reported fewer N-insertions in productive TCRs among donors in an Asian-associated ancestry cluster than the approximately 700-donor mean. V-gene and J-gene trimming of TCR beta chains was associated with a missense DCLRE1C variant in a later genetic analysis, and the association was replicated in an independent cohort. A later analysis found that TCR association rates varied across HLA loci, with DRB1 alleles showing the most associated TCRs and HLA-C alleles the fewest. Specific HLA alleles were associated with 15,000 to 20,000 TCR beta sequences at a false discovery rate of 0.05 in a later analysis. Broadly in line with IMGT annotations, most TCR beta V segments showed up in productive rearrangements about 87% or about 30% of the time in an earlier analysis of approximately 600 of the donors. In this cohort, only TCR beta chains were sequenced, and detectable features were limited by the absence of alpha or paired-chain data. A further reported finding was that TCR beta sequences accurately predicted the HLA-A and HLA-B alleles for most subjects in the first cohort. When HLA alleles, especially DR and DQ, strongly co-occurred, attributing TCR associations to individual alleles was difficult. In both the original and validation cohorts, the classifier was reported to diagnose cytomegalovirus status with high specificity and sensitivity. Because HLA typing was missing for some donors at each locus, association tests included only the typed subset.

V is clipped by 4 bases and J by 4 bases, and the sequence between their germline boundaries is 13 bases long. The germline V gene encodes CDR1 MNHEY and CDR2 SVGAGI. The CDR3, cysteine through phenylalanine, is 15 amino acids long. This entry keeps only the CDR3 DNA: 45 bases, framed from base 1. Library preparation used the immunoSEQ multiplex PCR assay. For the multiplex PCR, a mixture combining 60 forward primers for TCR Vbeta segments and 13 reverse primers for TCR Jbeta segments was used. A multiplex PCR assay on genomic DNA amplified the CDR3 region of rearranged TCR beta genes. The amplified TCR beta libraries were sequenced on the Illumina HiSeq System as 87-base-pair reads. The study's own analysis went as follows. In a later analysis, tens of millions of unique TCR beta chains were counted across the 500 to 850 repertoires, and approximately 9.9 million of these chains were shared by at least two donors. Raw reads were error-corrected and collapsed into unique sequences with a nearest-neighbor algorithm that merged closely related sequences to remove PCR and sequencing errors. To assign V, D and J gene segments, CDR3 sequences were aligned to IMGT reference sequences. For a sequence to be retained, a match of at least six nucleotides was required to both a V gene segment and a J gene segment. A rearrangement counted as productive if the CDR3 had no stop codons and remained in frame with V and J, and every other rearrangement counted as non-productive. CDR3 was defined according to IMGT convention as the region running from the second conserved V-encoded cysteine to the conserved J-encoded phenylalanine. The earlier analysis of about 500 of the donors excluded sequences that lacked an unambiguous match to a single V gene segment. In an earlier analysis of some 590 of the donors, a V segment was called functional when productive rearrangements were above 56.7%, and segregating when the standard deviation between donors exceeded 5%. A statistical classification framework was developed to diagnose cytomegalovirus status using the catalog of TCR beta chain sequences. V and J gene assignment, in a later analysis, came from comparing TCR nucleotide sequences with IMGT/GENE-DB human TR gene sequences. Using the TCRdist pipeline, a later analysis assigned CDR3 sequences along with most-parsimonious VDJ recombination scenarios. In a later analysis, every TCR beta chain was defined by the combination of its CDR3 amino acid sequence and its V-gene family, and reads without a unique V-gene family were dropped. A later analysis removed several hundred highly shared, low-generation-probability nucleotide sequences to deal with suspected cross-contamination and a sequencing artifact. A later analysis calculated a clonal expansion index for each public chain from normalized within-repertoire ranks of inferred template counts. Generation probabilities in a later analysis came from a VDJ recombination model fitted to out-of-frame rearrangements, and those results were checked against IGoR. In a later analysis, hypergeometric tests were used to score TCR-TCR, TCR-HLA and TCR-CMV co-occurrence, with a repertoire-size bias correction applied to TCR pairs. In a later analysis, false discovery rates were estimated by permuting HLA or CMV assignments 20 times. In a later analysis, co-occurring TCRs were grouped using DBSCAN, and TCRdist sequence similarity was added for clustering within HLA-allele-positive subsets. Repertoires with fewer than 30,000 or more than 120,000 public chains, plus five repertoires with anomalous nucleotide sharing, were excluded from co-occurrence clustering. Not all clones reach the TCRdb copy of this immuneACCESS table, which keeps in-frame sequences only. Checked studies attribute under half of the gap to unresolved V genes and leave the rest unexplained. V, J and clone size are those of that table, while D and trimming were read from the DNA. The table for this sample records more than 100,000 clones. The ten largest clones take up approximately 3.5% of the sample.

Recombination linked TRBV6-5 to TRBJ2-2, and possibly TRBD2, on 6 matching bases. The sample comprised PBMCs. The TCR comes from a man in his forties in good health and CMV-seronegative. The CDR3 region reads CASSSSVLGTGELFF. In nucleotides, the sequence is TGTGCCAGCAGTTCTAGCGTCCTGGGCACCGGGGAGCTGTTTTTT.